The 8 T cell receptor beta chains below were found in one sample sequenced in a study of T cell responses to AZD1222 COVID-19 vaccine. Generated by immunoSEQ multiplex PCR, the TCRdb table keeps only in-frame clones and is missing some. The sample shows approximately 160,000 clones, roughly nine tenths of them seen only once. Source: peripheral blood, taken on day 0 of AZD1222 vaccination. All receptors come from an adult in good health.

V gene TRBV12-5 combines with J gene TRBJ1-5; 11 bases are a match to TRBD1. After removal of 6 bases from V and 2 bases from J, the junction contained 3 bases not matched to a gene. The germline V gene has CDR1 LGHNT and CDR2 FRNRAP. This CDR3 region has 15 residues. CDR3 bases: TGTGCTAGTGGACCGGGACAGGGGGGCAATCAGCCCCAGCATTTT. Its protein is CASGPGQGGNQPQHF. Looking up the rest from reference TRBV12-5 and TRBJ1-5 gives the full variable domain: DARVTQTPRHKVTEMGQEVTMRCQPILGHNTVFWYRQTMMQGLELLAYFRNRAPLDDSGMPKDRFSAEMPDATLATLKIQPSEPRDSAVYFCASGPGQGGNQPQHFGDGTRLSIL.

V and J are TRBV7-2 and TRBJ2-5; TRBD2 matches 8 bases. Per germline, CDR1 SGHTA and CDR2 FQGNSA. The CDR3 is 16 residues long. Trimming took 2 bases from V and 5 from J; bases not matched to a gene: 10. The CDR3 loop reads CASSLTAGVPGETQYF. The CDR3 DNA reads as TGTGCCAGCAGCTTAACAGCGGGAGTGCCCGGCGAGACCCAGTACTTC.

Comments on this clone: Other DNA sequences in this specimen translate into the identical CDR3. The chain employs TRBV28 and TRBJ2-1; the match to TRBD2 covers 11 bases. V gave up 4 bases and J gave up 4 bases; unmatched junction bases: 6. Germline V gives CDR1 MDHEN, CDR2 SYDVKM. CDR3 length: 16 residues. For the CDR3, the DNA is TGTGCCAGCAGTTCCTCCGGGACTAGCGGTTACAATGAGCAGTTCTTC. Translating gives CASSSSGTSGYNEQFF.

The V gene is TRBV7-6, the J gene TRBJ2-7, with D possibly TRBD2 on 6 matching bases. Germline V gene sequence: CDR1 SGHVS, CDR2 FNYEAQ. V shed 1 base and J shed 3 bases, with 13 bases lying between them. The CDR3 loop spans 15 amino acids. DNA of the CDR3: TGTGCCAGCAGCTTAGGCGGGGCGCCAAACTACGAGCAGTACTTC. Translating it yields CASSLGGAPNYEQYF.

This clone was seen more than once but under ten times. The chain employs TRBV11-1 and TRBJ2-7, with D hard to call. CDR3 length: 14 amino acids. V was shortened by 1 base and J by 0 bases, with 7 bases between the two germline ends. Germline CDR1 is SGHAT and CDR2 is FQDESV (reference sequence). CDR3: CASSLVRSSYEQYF. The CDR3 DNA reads TGTGCCAGCAGCTTAGTCCGGTCCTCCTACGAGCAGTACTTC.

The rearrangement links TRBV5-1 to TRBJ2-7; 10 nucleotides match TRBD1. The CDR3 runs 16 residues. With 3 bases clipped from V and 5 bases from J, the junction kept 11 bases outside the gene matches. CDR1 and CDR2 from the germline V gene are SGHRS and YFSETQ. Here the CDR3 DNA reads TGCGCCAGCAGCTCGAGTGCGGGACAGGGGAGGCACGAGCAGTACTTC. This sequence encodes CASSSSAGQGRHEQYF.

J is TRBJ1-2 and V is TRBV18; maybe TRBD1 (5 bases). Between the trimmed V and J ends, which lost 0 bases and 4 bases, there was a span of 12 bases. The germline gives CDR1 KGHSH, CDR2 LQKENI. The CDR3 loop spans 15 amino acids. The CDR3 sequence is CASSPPDSFLYGYTF. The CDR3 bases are TGTGCCAGCTCACCACCCGACAGCTTCCTCTATGGCTACACCTTC.

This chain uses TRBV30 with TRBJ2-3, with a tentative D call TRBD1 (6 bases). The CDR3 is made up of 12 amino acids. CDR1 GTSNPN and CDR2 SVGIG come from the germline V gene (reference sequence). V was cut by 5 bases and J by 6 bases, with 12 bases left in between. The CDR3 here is CAWVGASDTQYF. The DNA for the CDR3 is TGTGCCTGGGTGGGGGCATCGGATACGCAGTATTTT.